Listed below are T cell receptor beta chains from one sample, sequenced in a study of blood T cell repertoires in COVID-19. The table came from immunoSEQ multiplex PCR; TCRdb's copy has only in-frame clones and leaves some out. The sample lists hundreds of thousands of clones, 75% to 90% seen once, with 1.5% in the top ten. Sample: peripheral blood. The receptors come from a woman in her forties who had recovered from COVID-19. Each CDR3 is given with its conserved first and last residue. A D gene is named only where the DNA matches it firmly. Clone sizes are given selectively: once, few, many, or a class where the clone is expanded.

D gene	V gene	clone size	J gene	CDR3 DNA	CDR3 protein
-	TRBV6-5	-	TRBJ1-4	TGTGCCAGCAGTTCAGGGGCGGCTAATGAAAAACTGTTTTTT	CASSSGAANEKLFF
-	TRBV6-1	-	TRBJ1-1	TGTGCCAGCAGTGAAGCGCTTCAGCGGTTGAACACTGAAGCTTTCTTT	CASSEALQRLNTEAFF
-	TRBV7-9	-	TRBJ1-2	TGTGCCAGCAGCTCAAGCGGGTATGGCTACACCTTC	CASSSSGYGYTF
TRBD2	TRBV18	-	TRBJ2-3	TGTGCCAGCTCACCTCCCGGGGGGATCACAGATACGCAGTATTTT	CASSPPGGITDTQYF
TRBD1	TRBV7-9	-	TRBJ2-3	TGTGCCAGCAGCCGGGGACAGCTTAGCACAGATACGCAGTATTTT	CASSRGQLSTDTQYF
-	TRBV2	-	TRBJ1-1	TGTGCCAGCAGGAAGGACAGCTATGGCAACACTGAAGCTTTCTTT	CASRKDSYGNTEAFF
-	TRBV5-4	few	TRBJ1-3	TGTGCCAGCAGCTCGAGGGGGTTCGAAAACACCATATATTTT	CASSSRGFENTIYF
-	TRBV3-1/TRBV3-2	few	TRBJ1-2	TGTGCCAGCAGGGGGACATCCCTTGGCTACACCTTC	CASRGTSLGYTF
-	TRBV6-6	-	TRBJ2-1	TGTGCCAGCAGTACCCCCGGGCAGGGGTCGAATGAGCAGTTCTTC	CASSTPGQGSNEQFF
-	TRBV19	-	TRBJ2-1	TGTGCCAGTAGTATAGCCCGCCCGTACAGGGCCGGCAATGAGCAGTTCTTC	CASSIARPYRAGNEQFF
TRBD1	TRBV2	-	TRBJ1-5	TGTGCCAGCAGGGGGACAGGGGCCAATCAGCCCCAGCATTTT	CASRGTGANQPQHF
TRBD1	TRBV13	-	TRBJ2-3	TGTGCCAGCAGCTTTTTTGGACAGGGGCCCACAGATACGCAGTATTTT	CASSFFGQGPTDTQYF
-	TRBV5-1	-	TRBJ2-7	TGCGCCAGCAGCTTGGAGACAGCCATCAGCAAGTACTTC	CASSLETAISKYF
-	TRBV29-1	-	TRBJ2-7	TGCAGCGTGGGCGGGGCCCTTTACGAGCAGTACTTC	CSVGGALYEQYF
-	TRBV7-9	few	TRBJ1-6	TGTGCTAGCAGCACGCAGAATTCACCCCTCCACTTT	CASSTQNSPLHF
-	TRBV25-1	-	TRBJ2-1	TGTGCCAGCAGTGAATCGGGGTACAATGAGCAGTTCTTC	CASSESGYNEQFF
TRBD1	TRBV7-9	-	TRBJ1-5	TGTGCCAGCAGGGTTAACGACAGGGCGCGCAATCAGCCCCAGCATTTT	CASRVNDRARNQPQHF
TRBD2	TRBV5-1	-	TRBJ2-1	TGCGCCAGCAGTGCGGTGGTAGCGGGGTACAATGAGCAGTTCTTC	CASSAVVAGYNEQFF
-	TRBV6-6	-	TRBJ2-2	TGTGCCAGCAGTGCCCGCCGGGCCGGGATCACCGGGGAGCTGTTTTTT	CASSARRAGITGELFF
TRBD1	TRBV4-3	-	TRBJ1-4	TGCGCCAGCTCATTGAGGGGGCGGGCTAATGAAAAACTGTTTTTT	CASSLRGRANEKLFF
-	TRBV5-1	-	TRBJ1-1	TGCGCCAGCAGCTTGGCCAGCGTTAACACTGAAGCTTTCTTT	CASSLASVNTEAFF
-	TRBV21-1	-	TRBJ2-1	TGTGCCAGCAGCAACGGGGGGCCAGGGGAGAATGAGCAGTTCTTC	CASSNGGPGENEQFF
-	TRBV9	-	TRBJ1-2	TGTGCCAGCAGCGTAGTAGAGAACTATGGCTACACCTTC	CASSVVENYGYTF
TRBD1	TRBV7-2	-	TRBJ1-4	TGTGCCAGCAGCTTCGGTTGGACAGGGGGCGAAAAACTGTTTTTT	CASSFGWTGGEKLFF
-	TRBV7-2	-	TRBJ1-6	TGTGCCAGCAGCTTGGGCAGGGTGTCTGATTCACCCCTCCACTTT	CASSLGRVSDSPLHF